The rows below give T cell receptor beta chains drawn from one sample of a study of cytomegalovirus exposure and HLA in healthy donors. Clones were read by immunoSEQ multiplex PCR, and TCRdb kept only the in-frame ones, dropping some. There are just under 250,000 clones in the sample; 82% occur only once, and 4.5% to 6% lies in the top ten. Sequencing was carried out using PBMCs. Receptor source: a woman aged 40 to 50 in good health and CMV-seropositive. Both conserved end residues are part of each CDR3. Each record gives: V gene, J gene, D gene, clone size, CDR3 DNA, CDR3 protein. The D gene is left open where the match is weak. Clone size appears in some rows only: once, few, many, or a class for an expanded clone.

v_call: TRBV28; j_call: TRBJ2-7; d_call: TRBD1; clone_size: -; cdr3_nt: TGTGCCAGCAGTACCTCAGGGGGCGGAGAGGGCGAGCAGTACTTC; cdr3_aa: CASSTSGGGEGEQYF
v_call: TRBV5-6; j_call: TRBJ2-7; d_call: -; clone_size: -; cdr3_nt: TGTGCCAGCAGCATACAGGGCTACGAGCAGTACTTC; cdr3_aa: CASSIQGYEQYF
v_call: TRBV11-1; j_call: TRBJ2-5; d_call: -; clone_size: -; cdr3_nt: TGTGCCAGCAGCTTGGACCCGGGGGGCCGGGAGACCCAGTACTTC; cdr3_aa: CASSLDPGGRETQYF
v_call: TRBV6-5; j_call: TRBJ2-1; d_call: TRBD2; clone_size: -; cdr3_nt: TGTGCCAGCAGTTACTCGACTAGCGGGAGGGATGAGCAGTTCTTC; cdr3_aa: CASSYSTSGRDEQFF
v_call: TRBV27; j_call: TRBJ1-1; d_call: TRBD1; clone_size: few; cdr3_nt: TGTGCCAGCAAACCGACAGGGGGGCTGAACACTGAAGCTTTCTTT; cdr3_aa: CASKPTGGLNTEAFF
v_call: TRBV29-1; j_call: TRBJ2-7; d_call: -; clone_size: -; cdr3_nt: TGCAGCGTTGAATTGGGGCCGGACGAGCAGTACTTC; cdr3_aa: CSVELGPDEQYF
v_call: TRBV30; j_call: TRBJ1-1; d_call: -; clone_size: -; cdr3_nt: TGTGCCTGGAGTGTACTGGAGCAGTCAGAAGCTTTCTTT; cdr3_aa: CAWSVLEQSEAFF
v_call: TRBV5-4; j_call: TRBJ1-5; d_call: -; clone_size: -; cdr3_nt: TGTGCCAGCAGCTTCGCGGGTAACAATCAGCCCCAGCATTTT; cdr3_aa: CASSFAGNNQPQHF
v_call: TRBV30; j_call: TRBJ2-3; d_call: -; clone_size: few; cdr3_nt: TGTGCCTGGAGTAGACAGCCGGAAAGCACAGATACGCAGTATTTT; cdr3_aa: CAWSRQPESTDTQYF
v_call: TRBV7-2; j_call: TRBJ1-1; d_call: -; clone_size: few; cdr3_nt: TGTGCCAGCAGCTGGGGGGGGTGGGACACTGAAGCTTTCTTT; cdr3_aa: CASSWGGWDTEAFF
v_call: TRBV18; j_call: TRBJ2-1; d_call: -; clone_size: -; cdr3_nt: TGTGCCAGCTCACCACAGGGGGGGACCTACAATGAGCAGTTCTTC; cdr3_aa: CASSPQGGTYNEQFF
v_call: TRBV5-4; j_call: TRBJ2-7; d_call: TRBD1; clone_size: -; cdr3_nt: TGTGCCAGCAGCTTGGGAGGACAGGGGGCTTACGAGCAGTACTTC; cdr3_aa: CASSLGGQGAYEQYF
v_call: TRBV18; j_call: TRBJ1-2; d_call: -; clone_size: -; cdr3_nt: TGTGCCAGCTCACCACCTACGCAGGGAAAGTATGGCTACACCTTC; cdr3_aa: CASSPPTQGKYGYTF
v_call: TRBV27; j_call: TRBJ2-7; d_call: TRBD1; clone_size: -; cdr3_nt: TGTGCCAGCAGCCCGAACGGTATGGGGACAGGGGCCGAGCAGTACTTC; cdr3_aa: CASSPNGMGTGAEQYF
v_call: TRBV5-4; j_call: TRBJ2-7; d_call: -; clone_size: few; cdr3_nt: TGTGCCAGCAGCTTGTGGTCCGGTCCCGAGCAGTACTTC; cdr3_aa: CASSLWSGPEQYF
v_call: TRBV15; j_call: TRBJ2-5; d_call: TRBD2; clone_size: -; cdr3_nt: TGTGCCACCAGCGAGGGACTAGCGGGAGGTGGGACCCAGTACTTC; cdr3_aa: CATSEGLAGGGTQYF
v_call: TRBV6-5; j_call: TRBJ1-6; d_call: -; clone_size: -; cdr3_nt: TGTGCCAGCAGCCCAACGGGGACATTGGTCCTAACCCTCCACTTT; cdr3_aa: CASSPTGTLVLTLHF
v_call: TRBV6-5; j_call: TRBJ1-2; d_call: -; clone_size: -; cdr3_nt: TGTGCCAGCAGTTTCCGGGGGACCTATGGCTACACCTTC; cdr3_aa: CASSFRGTYGYTF
v_call: TRBV19; j_call: TRBJ2-7; d_call: TRBD2; clone_size: few; cdr3_nt: TGTGCCAGTAGTATAGCGTATAGCGGGTACGAGCAGTACTTC; cdr3_aa: CASSIAYSGYEQYF
v_call: TRBV6-5; j_call: TRBJ1-1; d_call: TRBD1; clone_size: -; cdr3_nt: TGTGCCAGCAGACGAGGGACAGACCTGGGTACTGAAGCTTTCTTT; cdr3_aa: CASRRGTDLGTEAFF
v_call: TRBV4-3; j_call: TRBJ2-1; d_call: TRBD2; clone_size: -; cdr3_nt: TGCGCCAGCAGCCATAAGAGCGGGGGGGCCGGGTGGGAGCAGTTCTTC; cdr3_aa: CASSHKSGGAGWEQFF
v_call: TRBV29-1; j_call: TRBJ1-2; d_call: -; clone_size: few; cdr3_nt: TGCAGCGTTGAAGATCACAGACCGGGAGGCTACACCTTC; cdr3_aa: CSVEDHRPGGYTF
v_call: TRBV9; j_call: TRBJ2-2; d_call: TRBD2; clone_size: -; cdr3_nt: TGTGCCAGCAGCGTAACTAGCGGGAACACCGGGGAGCTGTTTTTT; cdr3_aa: CASSVTSGNTGELFF
v_call: TRBV19; j_call: TRBJ1-2; d_call: -; clone_size: once; cdr3_nt: TGTGCCAGTAGTATTACCCAGGGCTACACCTTC; cdr3_aa: CASSITQGYTF
v_call: TRBV15; j_call: TRBJ2-2; d_call: TRBD2; clone_size: -; cdr3_nt: TGTGCCACCAGCAGTAGGCTAGCGGGCTACACCGGGGAGCTGTTTTTT; cdr3_aa: CATSSRLAGYTGELFF
v_call: TRBV4-2; j_call: TRBJ2-7; d_call: TRBD2; clone_size: -; cdr3_nt: TGTGCCAGCAGCCAAGATTTGCGGAGCGGGAGCTCTTACGAGCAGTACTTC; cdr3_aa: CASSQDLRSGSSYEQYF
v_call: TRBV19; j_call: TRBJ1-6; d_call: -; clone_size: -; cdr3_nt: TGTGCCAGTAGTATTCGACAGATAGGGGGATCAAATAATTCACCCCTCCACTTT; cdr3_aa: CASSIRQIGGSNNSPLHF
v_call: TRBV7-2; j_call: TRBJ2-3; d_call: -; clone_size: -; cdr3_nt: TGTGCCAGCAGCCCACCCGGCGGGAGCACAGATACGCAGTATTTT; cdr3_aa: CASSPPGGSTDTQYF